The present T cell receptor beta chain was sequenced within a study of blood T cell repertoires in COVID-19. Study background: Sites in the United States, Italy and Spain provided acute and convalescent COVID-19 samples. T cells, B-cell-depleted T cells, or PBMCs supplied cDNA or gDNA.

Assay: immunoSEQ multiplex PCR; the TCRdb copy retains only in-frame clones and omits some. This sample carries 240,000 or so clones, 75% to 90% of them seen once, and the ten largest clones take around 0.87%. Notes on this clone: Additional DNA sequences in this sample encode the identical CDR3.

People in the exposed group encountered a COVID-19 case within 2 weeks before entering the study. The specimen sequenced was PBMCs or T cells enriched from blood (not recorded which). The clonotype was recovered from a man aged 50-60 years who had been exposed to COVID-19.

The CDR3 reads CASSLGLAGGDTQYF. CDR3 bases: TGCGCCAGCAGCTTGGGACTAGCGGGAGGAGATACGCAGTATTTT. V gene TRBV5-1 combines with J gene TRBJ2-3, with 13 bases that match TRBD2. The germline V gene encodes CDR1 SGHRS and CDR2 YFSETQ. V shed 0 bases, J shed 5 bases, and the junction held 0 bases outside the gene matches. This CDR3 contains 15 residues.